Listed below are T cell receptor beta chains from one sample, sequenced in a study of shared clonotypes between healthy human individuals. Assay: immunoSEQ multiplex PCR; the TCRdb copy retains only in-frame clones and omits some. The profile shows roughly 650,000 clones, approximately 97% of them singletons. The sequencing input was naive CD4+ T cells sorted from blood. These receptors originate from a woman aged 25-40 years in good health. The CDR3 runs from the conserved cysteine through the conserved F or W. The order of the fields is V gene, D gene, clone size, J gene, CDR3 protein, CDR3 DNA. A D gene is named only where the DNA matches it firmly. The size entry is marked missing in some rows and otherwise reads once, few, many or a size class.

TRBV7-8	NA	NA	TRBJ2-5	CASSLDGREKETQYF	TGTGCCAGCAGCTTAGACGGCAGGGAGAAAGAGACCCAGTACTTC
TRBV2	TRBD1	NA	TRBJ1-1	CASSAGTGGRGTEAFF	TGTGCCAGCAGTGCCGGGACAGGGGGCCGGGGCACTGAAGCTTTCTTT
TRBV29-1	NA	NA	TRBJ2-7	CSVVADGYEQYF	TGCAGCGTTGTGGCGGACGGATACGAGCAGTACTTC
TRBV29-1	NA	NA	TRBJ1-1	CSVLGGFMNTEAFF	TGCAGCGTGCTGGGAGGTTTTATGAACACTGAAGCTTTCTTT
TRBV6-6	NA	NA	TRBJ2-2	CASSYSSAGGELFF	TGTGCCAGCAGTTACTCGAGTGCGGGCGGGGAGCTGTTTTTT
TRBV2	NA	NA	TRBJ1-2	CASSEGPNYGYTF	TGTGCCAGCAGTGAGGGCCCTAACTATGGCTACACCTTC
TRBV21-1	NA	NA	TRBJ1-2	CASSITGGAYYGYTF	TGTGCCAGCAGCATTACAGGGGGCGCGTACTATGGCTACACCTTC
TRBV28	NA	NA	TRBJ2-1	CASSSLRAGFEQFF	TGTGCCAGCAGTTCTTTGCGGGCTGGCTTTGAGCAGTTCTTC
TRBV4-2	NA	NA	TRBJ2-7	CASRRGGTNYEQYF	TGTGCCAGCAGACGAGGGGGAACAAACTACGAGCAGTACTTC
TRBV19	NA	NA	TRBJ2-2	CASSPGPNTGELFF	TGTGCCAGTAGTCCAGGGCCGAACACCGGGGAGCTGTTTTTT
TRBV5-1	NA	NA	TRBJ2-7	CASSLLDLPSSYEQYF	TGCGCCAGCAGCTTACTTGACCTTCCGAGCTCCTACGAGCAGTACTTC
TRBV29-1	NA	NA	TRBJ1-4	CSVGRGTANEKLFF	TGCAGCGTTGGGAGGGGGACGGCTAATGAAAAACTGTTTTTT
TRBV25-1	NA	NA	TRBJ2-7	CASSEGVESYEQYF	TGTGCCAGCAGTGAAGGTGTAGAGTCCTACGAGCAGTACTTC
TRBV7-2	NA	NA	TRBJ2-1	CASRSVLASKGDSYNEQFF	TGTGCCAGCAGGTCCGTGCTAGCGAGCAAGGGGGACTCCTACAATGAGCAGTTCTTC
TRBV18	NA	once	TRBJ2-7	CASSPTAPTQAAPYSYEQYF	TGTGCCAGCTCACCTACGGCTCCCACTCAAGCAGCTCCGTACTCCTACGAGCAGTACTTC
TRBV5-5	TRBD2	NA	TRBJ2-1	CASSLAGTSEYNEQFF	TGTGCCAGCAGCTTGGCCGGGACTAGCGAGTACAATGAGCAGTTCTTC
TRBV28	TRBD2	NA	TRBJ2-7	CASSLAGGASYEQYF	TGTGCCAGCAGTTTGGCGGGAGGAGCCTCCTACGAGCAGTACTTC